This T cell receptor (beta chain) was identified during a study of cytotoxic CD8 clonotypes in ibrutinib-treated CLL. Study context: It was after a median 12 months of treatment, range 6 to 36, that response samples were taken. General study points: Baseline levels were approached again at progression, after clonality had risen at ibrutinib response. Clonality (at baseline) was higher than in age-matched healthy donors and tracked circulating CD8+ T-cell counts.

The CDR3 runs 15 residues. Germline V gene sequence: CDR1 LNHDA, CDR2 SQIVND (reference sequence). The ends were cut back, 1 base at V and 8 bases at J, with 14 bases in the middle. In the case of this clone: Antigen unknown.

Clones were read by immunoSEQ multiplex PCR, and TCRdb kept only the in-frame ones, dropping some. The sample has 20,000 to 25,000 clones; just under 70% are singletons. The chain recombines TRBV19 with TRBJ2-2, with D possibly matching TRBD2 (5 bases). The sample consisted of PBMCs, taken after 24 months of ibrutinib treatment. The clonotype was recovered from a human donor with chronic lymphocytic leukemia. The CDR3 region has the DNA TGTGCCAGTAGTATAGGACGATGGGAGTCTGGGGAGCTGTTTTTT. Encoded protein: CASSIGRWESGELFF.